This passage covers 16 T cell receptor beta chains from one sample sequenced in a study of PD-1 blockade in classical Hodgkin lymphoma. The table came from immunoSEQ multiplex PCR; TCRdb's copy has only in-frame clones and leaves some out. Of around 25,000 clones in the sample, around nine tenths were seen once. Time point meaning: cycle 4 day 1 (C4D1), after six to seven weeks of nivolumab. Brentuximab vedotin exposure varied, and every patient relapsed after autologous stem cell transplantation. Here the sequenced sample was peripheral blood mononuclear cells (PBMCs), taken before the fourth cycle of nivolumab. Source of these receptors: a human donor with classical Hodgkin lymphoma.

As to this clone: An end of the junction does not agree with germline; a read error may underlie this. The CDR3 DNA reads TGTGGAACAGGGGATAATGAAAAACTGTTTTTT. The encoded protein is CGTGDNEKLFF. This sequence joins TRBV29-1 and TRBJ1-4; the match to TRBD1 covers 7 bases. Germline-derived CDR1 and CDR2 are SQVTM and ANQGSEA. The CDR3 is 11 amino acids. Full variable domain (remainder filled in from reference TRBV29-1 and TRBJ1-4): SAVISQKPSRDICQRGTSLTIQCQVDSQVTMMFWYRQQPGQSLTLIATANQGSEATYESGFVIDKFPISRPNLTFSTLTVSNMSPEDSSIYLCGTGDNEKLFFGSGTQLSVL.

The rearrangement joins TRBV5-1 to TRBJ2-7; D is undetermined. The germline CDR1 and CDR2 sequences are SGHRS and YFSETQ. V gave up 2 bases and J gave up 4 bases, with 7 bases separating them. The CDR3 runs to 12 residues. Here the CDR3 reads CASSFIGYEQYF. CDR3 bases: TGCGCCAGCAGCTTTATTGGGTACGAGCAGTACTTC.

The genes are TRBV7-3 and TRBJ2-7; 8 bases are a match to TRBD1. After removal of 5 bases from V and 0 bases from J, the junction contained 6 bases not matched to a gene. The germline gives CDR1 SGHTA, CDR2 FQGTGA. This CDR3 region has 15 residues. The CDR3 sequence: CASSAGTGSSYEQYF. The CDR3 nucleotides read TGTGCCAGCAGCGCCGGGACAGGAAGCTCCTACGAGCAGTACTTC.

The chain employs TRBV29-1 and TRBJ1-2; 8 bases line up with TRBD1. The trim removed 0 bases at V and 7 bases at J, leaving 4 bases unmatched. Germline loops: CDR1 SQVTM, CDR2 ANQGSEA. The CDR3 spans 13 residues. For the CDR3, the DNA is TGCAGCGTTGAAGATGGGACAGGAGGTGGCTACACCTTC. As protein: CSVEDGTGGGYTF.

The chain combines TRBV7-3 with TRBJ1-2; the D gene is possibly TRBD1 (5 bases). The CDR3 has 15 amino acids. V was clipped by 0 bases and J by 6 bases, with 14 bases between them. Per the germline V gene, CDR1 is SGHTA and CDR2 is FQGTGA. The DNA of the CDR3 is TGTGCCAGCAGCTTAACCGCGACAGCTTTGCATGGCTACACCTTC. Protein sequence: CASSLTATALHGYTF. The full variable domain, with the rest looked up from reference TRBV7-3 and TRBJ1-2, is GAGVSQTPSNKVTEKGKYVELRCDPISGHTALYWYRQSLGQGPEFLIYFQGTGAADDSGLPNDRFFAVRPEGSVSTLKIQRTERGDSAVYLCASSLTATALHGYTFGSGTRLTVV.

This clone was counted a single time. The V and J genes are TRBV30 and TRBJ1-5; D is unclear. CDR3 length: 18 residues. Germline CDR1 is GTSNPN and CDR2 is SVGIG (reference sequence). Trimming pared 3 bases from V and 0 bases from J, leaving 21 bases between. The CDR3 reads CAWRERHRIVHSNQPQHF. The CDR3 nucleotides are TGTGCCTGGAGAGAGCGGCACCGTATAGTTCATAGCAATCAGCCCCAGCATTTT.

The CDR3 region has the DNA TGTGCCAGCAGCTTGGGGGCAGGGGGCGCCTACGAGCAGTACTTC. Protein sequence: CASSLGAGGAYEQYF. The J gene is TRBJ2-7, the V gene TRBV5-4, with TRBD1 matching 8 bases. CDR1 and CDR2 from the germline V gene are SGHNT and YYREEE (reference sequence). The CDR3 is 15 amino acids. The trim removed 0 bases at V and 2 bases at J, leaving 4 bases unmatched.

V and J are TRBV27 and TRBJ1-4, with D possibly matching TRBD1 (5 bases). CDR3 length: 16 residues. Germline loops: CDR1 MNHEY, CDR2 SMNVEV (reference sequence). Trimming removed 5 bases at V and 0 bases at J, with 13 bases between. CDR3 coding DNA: TGTGCCAGCAGTCCCCTCCAGGGAGCAACTAATGAAAAACTGTTTTTT. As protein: CASSPLQGATNEKLFF.

The CDR3 DNA is TGTGCCAGCACAGGGGACCAGGGGTGGGGGCAGTTCTTC. This translates into CASTGDQGWGQFF. V usage is TRBV19 and J usage is TRBJ2-1, with 7 bases lining up with TRBD1. This CDR3 is 13 amino acids long. After removal of 9 bases from V and 12 bases from J, the junction contained 14 bases not matched to a gene. Germline CDR1 reads LNHDA; CDR2 reads SQIVND (reference sequence).

CDR3 nucleotides: TGTGCCAGCTCACAGGGTTCTAACTATGGCTACACCTTC. It is translated as CASSQGSNYGYTF. V gene TRBV18 combines with J gene TRBJ1-2; D ambiguous. This CDR3 is built from 13 residues. Trimming shortened V by 4 bases and J by 0 bases, and 6 bases separated the two germline ends. Per the germline V gene, CDR1 is KGHSH and CDR2 is LQKENI. Using reference TRBV18 and TRBJ1-2 for the parts outside the CDR3, the full variable domain is NAGVMQNPRHLVRRRGQEARLRCSPMKGHSHVYWYRQLPEEGLKFMVYLQKENIIDESGMPKERFSAEFPKEGPSILRIQQVVRGDSAAYFCASSQGSNYGYTFGSGTRLTVV.

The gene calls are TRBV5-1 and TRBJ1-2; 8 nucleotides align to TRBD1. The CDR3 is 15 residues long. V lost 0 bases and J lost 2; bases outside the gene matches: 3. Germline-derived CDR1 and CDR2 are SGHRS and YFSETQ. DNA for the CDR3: TGCGCCAGCAGCTTGGCAGGGGGCGCGAACTATGGCTACACCTTC. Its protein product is CASSLAGGANYGYTF.

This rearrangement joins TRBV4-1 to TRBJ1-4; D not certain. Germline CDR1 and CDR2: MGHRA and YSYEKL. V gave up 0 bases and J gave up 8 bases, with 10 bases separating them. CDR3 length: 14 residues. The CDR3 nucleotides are TGCGCCAGCAGCCAAGAATCCAGGCGAGAAAAACTGTTTTTT. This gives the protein CASSQESRREKLFF.

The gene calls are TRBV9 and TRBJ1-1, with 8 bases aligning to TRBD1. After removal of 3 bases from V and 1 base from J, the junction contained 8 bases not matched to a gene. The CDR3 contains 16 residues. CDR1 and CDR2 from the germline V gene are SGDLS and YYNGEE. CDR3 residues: CASSGHQTGENTEAFF. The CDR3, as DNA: TGTGCCAGCAGCGGCCATCAGACAGGGGAGAACACTGAAGCTTTCTTT.

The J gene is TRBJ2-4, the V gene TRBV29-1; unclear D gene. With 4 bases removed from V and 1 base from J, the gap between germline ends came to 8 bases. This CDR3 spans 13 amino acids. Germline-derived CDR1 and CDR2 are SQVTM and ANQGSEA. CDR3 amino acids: CSVVSPAKNIQYF. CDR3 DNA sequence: TGCAGCGTTGTGAGCCCGGCCAAAAACATTCAGTACTTC.

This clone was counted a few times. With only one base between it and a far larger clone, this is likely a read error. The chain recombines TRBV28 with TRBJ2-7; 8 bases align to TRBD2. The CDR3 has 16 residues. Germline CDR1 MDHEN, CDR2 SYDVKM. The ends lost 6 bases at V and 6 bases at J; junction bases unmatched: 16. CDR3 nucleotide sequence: TGTGCCAGCAGGTCTGGGACTAGGGGGGGGGCGGGCGAGCAGTACTTC. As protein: CASRSGTRGGAGEQYF.

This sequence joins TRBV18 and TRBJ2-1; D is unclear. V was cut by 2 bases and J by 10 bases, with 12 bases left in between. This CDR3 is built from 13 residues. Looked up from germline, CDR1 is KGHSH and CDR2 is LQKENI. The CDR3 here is CASSPNIETEQFF. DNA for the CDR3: TGTGCCAGCTCACCAAACATAGAGACAGAGCAGTTCTTC.